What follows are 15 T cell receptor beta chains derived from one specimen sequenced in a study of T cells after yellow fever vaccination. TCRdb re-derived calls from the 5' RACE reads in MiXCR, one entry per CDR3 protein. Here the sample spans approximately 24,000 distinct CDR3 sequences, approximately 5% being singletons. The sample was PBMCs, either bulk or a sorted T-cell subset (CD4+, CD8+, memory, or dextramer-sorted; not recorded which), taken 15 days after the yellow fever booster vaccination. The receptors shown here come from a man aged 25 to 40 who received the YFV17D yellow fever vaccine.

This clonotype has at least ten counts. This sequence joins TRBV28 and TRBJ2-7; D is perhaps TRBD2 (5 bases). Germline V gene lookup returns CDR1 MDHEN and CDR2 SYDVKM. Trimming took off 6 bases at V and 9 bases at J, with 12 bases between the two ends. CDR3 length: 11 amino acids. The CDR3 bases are TGTGCCAGCAGACGCCGGGATGTGCAGTACTTC. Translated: CASRRRDVQYF.

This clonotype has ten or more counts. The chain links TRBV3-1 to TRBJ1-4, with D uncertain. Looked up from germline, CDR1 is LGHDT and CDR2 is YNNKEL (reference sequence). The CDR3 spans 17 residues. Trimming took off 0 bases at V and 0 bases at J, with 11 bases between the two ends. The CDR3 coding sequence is TGTGCCAGCAGCCAAGATTGGGAGGGTCCAACTAATGAAAAACTGTTTTTT. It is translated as CASSQDWEGPTNEKLFF. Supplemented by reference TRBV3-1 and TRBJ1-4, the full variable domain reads DTAVSQTPKYLVTQMGNDKSIKCEQNLGHDTMYWYKQDSKKFLKIMFSYNNKELIINETVPNRFSPKSPDKAHLNLHINSLELGDSAVYFCASSQDWEGPTNEKLFFGSGTQLSVL.

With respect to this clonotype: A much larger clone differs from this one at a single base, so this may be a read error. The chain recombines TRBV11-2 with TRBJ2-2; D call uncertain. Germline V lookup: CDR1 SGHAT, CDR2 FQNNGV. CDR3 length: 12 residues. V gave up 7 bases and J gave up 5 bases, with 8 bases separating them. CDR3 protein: CASKLGTGELFF. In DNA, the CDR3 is TGTGCCAGCAAACTTGGGACCGGGGAGCTGTTTTTT. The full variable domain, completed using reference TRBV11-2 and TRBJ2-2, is EAGVAQSPRYKIIEKRQSVAFWCNPISGHATLYWYQQILGQGPKLLIQFQNNGVVDDSQLPKDRFSAERLKGVDSTLKIQPAKLEDSAVYLCASKLGTGELFFGEGSRLTVL.

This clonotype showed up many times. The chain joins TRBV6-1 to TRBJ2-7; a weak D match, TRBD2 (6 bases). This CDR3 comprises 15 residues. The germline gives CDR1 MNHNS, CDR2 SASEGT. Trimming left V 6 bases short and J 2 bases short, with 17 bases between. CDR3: CASRPGAASAYEQYF. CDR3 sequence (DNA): TGTGCCAGCAGACCCGGGGCCGCTAGCGCCTACGAGCAGTACTTC.

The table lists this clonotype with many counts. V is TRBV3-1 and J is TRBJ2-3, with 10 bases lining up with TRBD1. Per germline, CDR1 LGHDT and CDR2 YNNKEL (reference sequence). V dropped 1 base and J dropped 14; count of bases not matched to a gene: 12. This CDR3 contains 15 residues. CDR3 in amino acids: CASSQGLTGGRTWYF. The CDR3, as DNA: TGTGCCAGCAGCCAAGGATTGACAGGGGGCCGGACTTGGTATTTT.

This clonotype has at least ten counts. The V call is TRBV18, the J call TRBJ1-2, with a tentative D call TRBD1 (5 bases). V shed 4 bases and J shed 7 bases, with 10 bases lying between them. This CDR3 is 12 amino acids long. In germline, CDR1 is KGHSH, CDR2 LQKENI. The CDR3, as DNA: TGTGCCAGCTCACGACAGAACGGTGGCTACACCTTC. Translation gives CASSRQNGGYTF.

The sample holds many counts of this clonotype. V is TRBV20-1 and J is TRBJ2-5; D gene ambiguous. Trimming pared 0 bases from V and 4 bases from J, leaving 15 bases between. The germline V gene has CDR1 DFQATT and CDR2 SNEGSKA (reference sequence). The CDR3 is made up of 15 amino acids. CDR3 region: CSARDRPEMGETQYF. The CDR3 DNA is TGCAGTGCTAGAGACCGACCAGAAATGGGAGAGACCCAGTACTTC.

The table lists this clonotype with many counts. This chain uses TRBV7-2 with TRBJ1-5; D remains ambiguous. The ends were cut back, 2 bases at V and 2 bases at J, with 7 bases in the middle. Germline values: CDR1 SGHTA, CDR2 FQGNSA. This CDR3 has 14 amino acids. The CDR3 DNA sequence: TGTGCCAGCAGCTTATTCGTGGGCAATCAGCCCCAGCATTTT. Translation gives CASSLFVGNQPQHF.

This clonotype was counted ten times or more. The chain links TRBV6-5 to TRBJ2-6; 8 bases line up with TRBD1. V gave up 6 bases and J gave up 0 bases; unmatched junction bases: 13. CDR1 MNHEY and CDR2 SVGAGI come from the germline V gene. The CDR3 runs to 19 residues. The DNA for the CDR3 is TGTGCCAGCAGGTTAACATCAGGGGGCCTTCTCTCTGGGGCCAACGTCCTGACTTTC. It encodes CASRLTSGGLLSGANVLTF.

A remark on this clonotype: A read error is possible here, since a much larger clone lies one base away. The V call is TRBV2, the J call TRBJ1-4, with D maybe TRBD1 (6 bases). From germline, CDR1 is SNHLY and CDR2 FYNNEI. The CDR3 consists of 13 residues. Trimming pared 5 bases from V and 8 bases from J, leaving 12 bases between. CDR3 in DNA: TGTGCCAGCAGTACAGGGCTGACCGAAAAACTGTTTTTT. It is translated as CASSTGLTEKLFF.

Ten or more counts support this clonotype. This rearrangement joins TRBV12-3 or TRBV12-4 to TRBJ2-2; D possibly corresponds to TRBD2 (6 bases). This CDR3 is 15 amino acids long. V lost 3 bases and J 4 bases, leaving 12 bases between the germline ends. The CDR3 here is CASSLAGRLTGELFF. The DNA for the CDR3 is TGTGCCAGCAGTTTGGCGGGAAGACTCACCGGGGAGCTGTTTTTT.

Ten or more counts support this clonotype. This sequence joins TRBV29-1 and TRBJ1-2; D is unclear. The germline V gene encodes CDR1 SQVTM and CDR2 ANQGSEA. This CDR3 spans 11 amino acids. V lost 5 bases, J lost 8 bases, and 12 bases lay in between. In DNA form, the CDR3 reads TGCAGCGTTTTGGACCGACGGGGCTACACCTTC. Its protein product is CSVLDRRGYTF.

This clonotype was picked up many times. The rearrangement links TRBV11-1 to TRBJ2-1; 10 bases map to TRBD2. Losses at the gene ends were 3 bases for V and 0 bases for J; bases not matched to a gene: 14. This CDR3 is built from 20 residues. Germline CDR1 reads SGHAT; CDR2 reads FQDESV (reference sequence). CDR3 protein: CASSFGLAGVLHRSYNEQFF. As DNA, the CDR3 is TGTGCCAGCAGCTTTGGGCTAGCGGGAGTCCTGCACCGCTCCTACAATGAGCAGTTCTTC.

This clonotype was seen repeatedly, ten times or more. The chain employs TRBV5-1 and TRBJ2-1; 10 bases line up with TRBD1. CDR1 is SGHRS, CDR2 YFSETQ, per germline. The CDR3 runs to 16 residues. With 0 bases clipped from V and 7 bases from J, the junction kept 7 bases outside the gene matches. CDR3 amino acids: CASSLEWAGQGNEQFF. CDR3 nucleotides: TGCGCCAGCAGCTTGGAATGGGCGGGACAGGGGAATGAGCAGTTCTTC.

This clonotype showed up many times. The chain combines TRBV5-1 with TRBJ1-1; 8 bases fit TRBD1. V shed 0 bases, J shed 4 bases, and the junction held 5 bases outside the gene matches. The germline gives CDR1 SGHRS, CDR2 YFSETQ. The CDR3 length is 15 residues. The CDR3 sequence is CASSLARQGSTEAFF. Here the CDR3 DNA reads TGCGCCAGCAGCTTGGCTCGACAGGGGAGCACTGAAGCTTTCTTT.